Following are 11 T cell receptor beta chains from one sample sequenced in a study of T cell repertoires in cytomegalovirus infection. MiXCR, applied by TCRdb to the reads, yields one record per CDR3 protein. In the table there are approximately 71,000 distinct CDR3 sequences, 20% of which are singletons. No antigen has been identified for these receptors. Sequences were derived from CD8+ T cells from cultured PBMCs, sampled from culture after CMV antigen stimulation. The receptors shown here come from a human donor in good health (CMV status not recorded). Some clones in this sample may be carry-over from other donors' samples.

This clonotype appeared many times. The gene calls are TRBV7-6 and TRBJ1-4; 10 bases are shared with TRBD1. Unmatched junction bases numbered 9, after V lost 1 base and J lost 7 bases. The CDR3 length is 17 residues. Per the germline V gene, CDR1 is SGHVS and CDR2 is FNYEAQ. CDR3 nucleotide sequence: TGTGCCAGCAGCTTAGAACGACAGGGGGCAATGGGTGAAAAACTGTTTTTT. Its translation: CASSLERQGAMGEKLFF. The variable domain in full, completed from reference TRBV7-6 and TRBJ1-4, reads GAGVSQSPRYKVTKRGQDVALRCDPISGHVSLYWYRQALGQGPEFLTYFNYEAQQDKSGLPNDRFSAERPEGSISTLTIQRTEQRDSAMYRCASSLERQGAMGEKLFFGSGTQLSVL.

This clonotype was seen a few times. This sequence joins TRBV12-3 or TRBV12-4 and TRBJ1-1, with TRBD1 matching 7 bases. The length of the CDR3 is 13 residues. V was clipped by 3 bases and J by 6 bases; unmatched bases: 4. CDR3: CASSFNRGAEAFF. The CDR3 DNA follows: TGTGCCAGCAGTTTCAACAGGGGCGCTGAAGCTTTCTTT.

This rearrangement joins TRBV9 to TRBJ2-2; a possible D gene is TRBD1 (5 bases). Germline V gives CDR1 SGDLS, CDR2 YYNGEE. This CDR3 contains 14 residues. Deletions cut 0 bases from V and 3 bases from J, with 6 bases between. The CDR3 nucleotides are TGTGCCAGCAGCGTAGTCAGGGACACCGGGGAGCTGTTTTTT. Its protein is CASSVVRDTGELFF.

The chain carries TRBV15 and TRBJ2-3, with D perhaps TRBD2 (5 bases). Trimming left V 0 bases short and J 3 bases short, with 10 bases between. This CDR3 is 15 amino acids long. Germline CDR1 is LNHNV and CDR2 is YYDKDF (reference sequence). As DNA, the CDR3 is TGTGCCACCAGCAGAGAAGGAGAGGGAACAGATACGCAGTATTTT. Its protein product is CATSREGEGTDTQYF.

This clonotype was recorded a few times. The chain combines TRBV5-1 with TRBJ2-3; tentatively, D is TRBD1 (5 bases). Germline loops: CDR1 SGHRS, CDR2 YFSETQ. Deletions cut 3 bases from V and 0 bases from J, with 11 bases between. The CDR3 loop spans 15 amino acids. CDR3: CASSYRQPSTDTQYF. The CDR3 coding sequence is TGCGCCAGCAGCTACCGACAGCCGAGCACAGATACGCAGTATTTT.

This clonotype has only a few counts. The CDR3 is CASRGDPTDNSYEQYF. In DNA, the CDR3 is TGTGCCAGCAGAGGGGACCCGACCGACAATTCCTACGAGCAGTACTTC. The V call is TRBV6-1, the J call TRBJ2-7; tentatively, D is TRBD1 or TRBD2 (5 bases each). Germline CDR1 is MNHNS and CDR2 is SASEGT. This CDR3 spans 16 amino acids. With 6 bases removed from V and 1 base from J, the gap between germline ends came to 19 bases.

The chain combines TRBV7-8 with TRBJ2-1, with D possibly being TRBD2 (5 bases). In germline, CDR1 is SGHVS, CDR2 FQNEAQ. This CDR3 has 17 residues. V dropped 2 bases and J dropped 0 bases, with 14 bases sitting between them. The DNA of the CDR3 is TGTGCCAGCAGCTTATTTTCGGGAACGAGCTCCTACAATGAGCAGTTCTTC. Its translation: CASSLFSGTSSYNEQFF.

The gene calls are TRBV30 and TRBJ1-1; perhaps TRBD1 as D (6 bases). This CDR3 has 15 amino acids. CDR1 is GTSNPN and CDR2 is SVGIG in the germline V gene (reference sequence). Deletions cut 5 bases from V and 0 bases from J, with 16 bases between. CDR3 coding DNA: TGTGCCTGGTTCGACCCAGGACAGATGAACACTGAAGCTTTCTTT. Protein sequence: CAWFDPGQMNTEAFF.

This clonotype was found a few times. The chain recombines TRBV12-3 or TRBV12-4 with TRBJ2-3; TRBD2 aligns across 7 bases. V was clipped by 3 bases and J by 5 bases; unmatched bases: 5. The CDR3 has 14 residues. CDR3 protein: CASSLGGGGDTQYF. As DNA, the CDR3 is TGTGCCAGCAGTTTGGGCGGGGGAGGAGATACGCAGTATTTT.

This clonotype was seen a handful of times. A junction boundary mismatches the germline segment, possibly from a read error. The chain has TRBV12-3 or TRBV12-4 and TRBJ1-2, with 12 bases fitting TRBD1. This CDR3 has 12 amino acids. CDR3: CASSSGTGGLAF. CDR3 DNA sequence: TGTGCCAGCAGTTCCGGGACAGGGGGCCTAGCCTTC.

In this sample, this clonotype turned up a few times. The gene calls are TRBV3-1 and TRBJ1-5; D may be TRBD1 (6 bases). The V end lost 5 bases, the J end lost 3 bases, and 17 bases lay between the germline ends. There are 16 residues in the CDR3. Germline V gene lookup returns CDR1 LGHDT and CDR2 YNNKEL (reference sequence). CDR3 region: CASSEGGNLYNQPQHF. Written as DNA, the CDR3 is TGTGCCAGCAGCGAAGGGGGAAACTTATACAATCAGCCCCAGCATTTT.